A selection of T cell receptor beta chains follows, all from one sample in a study of control samples from healthy donors and cancer patients. Sequenced by immunoSEQ multiplex PCR; TCRdb stores in-frame clones only, minus some. The table has about 50,000 clones, around 90% seen once. Sequenced input: PBMCs. These receptor sequences come from a man aged 25-45 years with colorectal cancer. The CDR3 runs from the conserved cysteine through the conserved F or W. Each record gives: V gene, D gene, clone size, J gene, CDR3 protein, CDR3 DNA. The D gene is left open where the match is weak. Expanded clones get a size class; other rows say once, few or many, or leave the size out.

V gene: TRBV4-2; D gene: NA; clone size: NA; J gene: TRBJ1-5; CDR3 protein: CASSPSGRWKNQPQHF; CDR3 DNA: TGTGCCAGCAGCCCTTCGGGTAGATGGAAGAATCAGCCCCAGCATTTT
V gene: TRBV7-2; D gene: NA; clone size: NA; J gene: TRBJ2-3; CDR3 protein: CASSLKQGLQTTTDTQYF; CDR3 DNA: TGTGCCAGCAGCTTAAAACAGGGACTACAAACTACCACAGATACGCAGTATTTT
V gene: TRBV7-6; D gene: NA; clone size: NA; J gene: TRBJ1-6; CDR3 protein: CASSLKRGGGNSPLHF; CDR3 DNA: TGTGCCAGCAGCTTAAAACGTGGGGGTGGAAATTCACCCCTCCACTTT
V gene: TRBV7-2; D gene: NA; clone size: NA; J gene: TRBJ1-5; CDR3 protein: CASSFSGSLSNQPQHF; CDR3 DNA: TGTGCCAGCAGCTTTTCGGGCAGCCTTAGCAATCAGCCCCAGCATTTT
V gene: TRBV6-5; D gene: TRBD1; clone size: NA; J gene: TRBJ2-7; CDR3 protein: CAIAQGSSYEQYF; CDR3 DNA: TGTGCCATTGCACAGGGGAGCTCCTACGAGCAGTACTTC
V gene: TRBV3-1/TRBV3-2; D gene: TRBD2; clone size: NA; J gene: TRBJ2-3; CDR3 protein: CASSPRTSGGFRTYF; CDR3 DNA: TGTGCCAGCAGCCCACGGACTAGCGGGGGGTTTCGGACGTATTTT
V gene: TRBV5-6; D gene: NA; clone size: NA; J gene: TRBJ2-4; CDR3 protein: CASSLSHQYIQYF; CDR3 DNA: TGTGCCAGCAGCTTGAGCCATCAGTACATTCAGTACTTC
V gene: TRBV5-4; D gene: NA; clone size: NA; J gene: TRBJ1-1; CDR3 protein: CASSFFGGLTEAFF; CDR3 DNA: TGTGCCAGCAGCTTCTTTGGGGGCCTCACTGAAGCTTTCTTT
V gene: TRBV19; D gene: NA; clone size: few; J gene: TRBJ1-1; CDR3 protein: CASSIGNTEAFF; CDR3 DNA: TGTGCCAGTAGTATTGGTAACACTGAAGCTTTCTTT
V gene: TRBV6-2/TRBV6-3; D gene: NA; clone size: NA; J gene: TRBJ1-6; CDR3 protein: CASSSYQDNSPLHF; CDR3 DNA: TGTGCCAGCAGTTCATATCAGGATAATTCACCCCTCCACTTT
V gene: TRBV2; D gene: NA; clone size: NA; J gene: TRBJ2-6; CDR3 protein: CASKRILGSSGANVLTF; CDR3 DNA: TGTGCCAGCAAGCGGATCCTGGGTTCTTCTGGGGCCAACGTCCTGACTTTC
V gene: TRBV7-2; D gene: TRBD1; clone size: few; J gene: TRBJ1-5; CDR3 protein: CASSPRQGVGPQHF; CDR3 DNA: TGTGCCAGCAGCCCCCGCCAGGGGGTGGGGCCCCAGCATTTT
V gene: TRBV2; D gene: NA; clone size: NA; J gene: TRBJ1-5; CDR3 protein: CASNYFQGRTQHF; CDR3 DNA: TGTGCCAGCAACTATTTTCAAGGGAGAACCCAGCATTTT
V gene: TRBV5-4; D gene: TRBD1; clone size: NA; J gene: TRBJ2-3; CDR3 protein: CASSPRPGTGGGDTQYF; CDR3 DNA: TGTGCCAGCAGCCCTCGTCCCGGGACAGGGGGCGGGGATACGCAGTATTTT
V gene: TRBV23-1; D gene: NA; clone size: NA; J gene: TRBJ1-1; CDR3 protein: CASSQGFLNTEAFF; CDR3 DNA: TGCGCCAGCAGTCAAGGGTTCTTAAACACTGAAGCTTTCTTT
V gene: TRBV9; D gene: NA; clone size: NA; J gene: TRBJ1-1; CDR3 protein: CASSVDSGMNTEAFF; CDR3 DNA: TGTGCCAGCAGCGTAGATTCGGGTATGAATACTGAAGCTTTCTTT
V gene: TRBV5-4; D gene: NA; clone size: NA; J gene: TRBJ2-7; CDR3 protein: CASSLALGLTSSYEQYF; CDR3 DNA: TGTGCCAGCAGCTTGGCCTTGGGACTGACAAGCTCCTACGAGCAGTACTTC
V gene: TRBV2; D gene: NA; clone size: NA; J gene: TRBJ2-2; CDR3 protein: CASNQEDSTGELFF; CDR3 DNA: TGTGCCAGCAACCAAGAGGACAGCACCGGGGAGCTGTTTTTT
V gene: TRBV30; D gene: NA; clone size: NA; J gene: TRBJ2-2; CDR3 protein: CASNRERNTGELFF; CDR3 DNA: TGTGCCTCAAACAGGGAGAGGAACACCGGGGAGCTGTTTTTT
V gene: TRBV7-8; D gene: NA; clone size: NA; J gene: TRBJ2-5; CDR3 protein: CASSLGWGRLYQETQYF; CDR3 DNA: TGTGCCAGCAGCTTAGGGTGGGGGAGACTGTACCAAGAGACCCAGTACTTC
V gene: TRBV18; D gene: TRBD1; clone size: NA; J gene: TRBJ1-3; CDR3 protein: CASSPGTGKAGNTIYF; CDR3 DNA: TGTGCCAGCTCACCAGGGACAGGGAAGGCTGGAAACACCATATATTTT
V gene: TRBV6-5; D gene: TRBD1; clone size: NA; J gene: TRBJ1-1; CDR3 protein: CASSYSDRAPEAFF; CDR3 DNA: TGTGCCAGCAGTTACTCCGACAGGGCTCCTGAAGCTTTCTTT
V gene: TRBV10-1; D gene: NA; clone size: NA; J gene: TRBJ1-6; CDR3 protein: CASSVEVDSPLHF; CDR3 DNA: TGCGCCAGCAGTGTGGAGGTGGATTCACCCCTCCACTTT
V gene: TRBV19; D gene: NA; clone size: NA; J gene: TRBJ2-1; CDR3 protein: CASSTAELPYNEQFF; CDR3 DNA: TGTGCCAGTAGCACGGCGGAGCTTCCATACAATGAGCAGTTCTTC
V gene: TRBV14; D gene: TRBD1; clone size: NA; J gene: TRBJ1-2; CDR3 protein: CASSQEQGAYGYTF; CDR3 DNA: TGTGCCAGCAGCCAAGAACAGGGGGCTTATGGCTACACCTTC
V gene: TRBV5-5; D gene: NA; clone size: NA; J gene: TRBJ2-7; CDR3 protein: CASSLVGGYGEQYF; CDR3 DNA: TGTGCCAGCAGCTTGGTAGGAGGTTATGGCGAGCAGTACTTC
V gene: TRBV11-3; D gene: NA; clone size: few; J gene: TRBJ2-2; CDR3 protein: CASSFEGGRAPNTGELFF; CDR3 DNA: TGTGCCAGCAGCTTCGAGGGGGGCCGGGCCCCGAACACCGGGGAGCTGTTTTTT
V gene: TRBV5-5; D gene: NA; clone size: NA; J gene: TRBJ1-1; CDR3 protein: CASRMRDISLLNTEAFF; CDR3 DNA: TGTGCCAGCAGGATGAGGGACATCTCCTTGCTAAACACTGAAGCTTTCTTT
V gene: TRBV4-3; D gene: TRBD1; clone size: NA; J gene: TRBJ1-6; CDR3 protein: CASSPTRGQNSPLHF; CDR3 DNA: TGCGCCAGCAGCCCCACCAGGGGGCAAAATTCACCCCTCCACTTT
V gene: TRBV2; D gene: NA; clone size: NA; J gene: TRBJ1-5; CDR3 protein: CASSLTGQFNQPQHF; CDR3 DNA: TGTGCCAGCAGCCTAACCGGACAGTTCAATCAGCCCCAGCATTTT
V gene: TRBV18; D gene: NA; clone size: medium-sized; J gene: TRBJ1-3; CDR3 protein: CASSLARAIGNTIYF; CDR3 DNA: TGTGCCAGCTCACTGGCCAGGGCGATCGGAAACACCATATATTTT
V gene: TRBV14; D gene: NA; clone size: NA; J gene: TRBJ2-1; CDR3 protein: CASSLLYGSGLYNEQFF; CDR3 DNA: TGTGCCAGCAGCCTCCTATATGGATCAGGGCTCTACAATGAGCAGTTCTTC
V gene: TRBV19; D gene: NA; clone size: NA; J gene: TRBJ1-2; CDR3 protein: CASSKLTYYGYTF; CDR3 DNA: TGTGCCAGTAGTAAACTGACATACTATGGCTACACCTTC
V gene: TRBV25-1; D gene: NA; clone size: NA; J gene: TRBJ1-5; CDR3 protein: CASSEYDRVGRDNQPQHF; CDR3 DNA: TGTGCCAGCAGTGAATATGATCGGGTAGGGCGGGACAATCAGCCCCAGCATTTT
V gene: TRBV7-2; D gene: NA; clone size: once; J gene: TRBJ2-4; CDR3 protein: CASSPRGSKLENIQYF; CDR3 DNA: TGTGCCAGCAGCCCTAGGGGCAGTAAGCTAGAAAACATTCAGTACTTC
V gene: TRBV9; D gene: NA; clone size: NA; J gene: TRBJ1-3; CDR3 protein: CASSPGRRSGNTIYF; CDR3 DNA: TGTGCCAGCAGCCCTGGACGCCGCTCTGGAAACACCATATATTTT
V gene: TRBV9; D gene: TRBD2; clone size: once; J gene: TRBJ2-1; CDR3 protein: CASSVLAGSSYNEQFF; CDR3 DNA: TGTGCCAGCAGCGTATTAGCGGGGAGCTCCTACAATGAGCAGTTCTTC
V gene: TRBV18; D gene: NA; clone size: NA; J gene: TRBJ1-1; CDR3 protein: CASSPRGFGALNTEAFF; CDR3 DNA: TGTGCCAGCTCACCGAGGGGATTCGGCGCCCTGAACACTGAAGCTTTCTTT
V gene: TRBV9; D gene: TRBD2; clone size: NA; J gene: TRBJ2-3; CDR3 protein: CASSVGGGGRDTQYF; CDR3 DNA: TGTGCCAGCAGCGTAGGCGGGGGGGGCCGGGATACGCAGTATTTT
V gene: TRBV6-5; D gene: TRBD1; clone size: once; J gene: TRBJ1-6; CDR3 protein: CASTWDRGPNSPLHF; CDR3 DNA: TGTGCCAGCACCTGGGACAGGGGGCCCAATTCACCCCTCCACTTT
V gene: TRBV11-3; D gene: NA; clone size: once; J gene: TRBJ1-5; CDR3 protein: CASPRPGSQPQHF; CDR3 DNA: TGTGCCAGCCCCCGACCGGGGAGCCAGCCCCAGCATTTT